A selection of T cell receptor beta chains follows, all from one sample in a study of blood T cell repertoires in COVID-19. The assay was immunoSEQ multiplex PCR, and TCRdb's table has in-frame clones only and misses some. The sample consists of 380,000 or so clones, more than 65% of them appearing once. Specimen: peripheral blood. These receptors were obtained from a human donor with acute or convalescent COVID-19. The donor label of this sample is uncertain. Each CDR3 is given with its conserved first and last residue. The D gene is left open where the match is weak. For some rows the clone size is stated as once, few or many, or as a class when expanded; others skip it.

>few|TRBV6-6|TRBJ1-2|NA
CASSLDSNYGYTF
TGTGCCAGCAGCCTGGACAGTAACTATGGCTACACCTTC
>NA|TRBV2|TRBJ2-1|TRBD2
CASSESTSGKTTYNEQFF
TGTGCCAGCAGTGAGTCGACTAGCGGGAAGACGACCTACAATGAGCAGTTCTTC
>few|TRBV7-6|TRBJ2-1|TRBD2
CASSPSSGAYNEQFF
TGTGCCAGCAGCCCATCTAGCGGAGCTTACAATGAGCAGTTCTTC
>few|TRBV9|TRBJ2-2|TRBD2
CASSVTSVTGELFF
TGTGCCAGCAGCGTTACTAGCGTCACCGGGGAGCTGTTTTTT
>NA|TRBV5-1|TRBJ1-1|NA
CASRGGNTEAFF
TGCGCCAGCAGAGGGGGGAACACTGAAGCTTTCTTT
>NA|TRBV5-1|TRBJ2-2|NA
CASSLAPANTGELFF
TGCGCCAGCAGCTTGGCGCCAGCGAACACCGGGGAGCTGTTTTTT
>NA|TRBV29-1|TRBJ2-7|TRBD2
CSVVTVREVYF
TGCAGCGTAGTGACGGTGCGGGAGGTGTACTTC
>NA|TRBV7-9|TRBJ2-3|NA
CASSQEMRTSTDTQYF
TGTGCCAGCAGCCAAGAGATGAGAACTAGCACAGATACGCAGTATTTT
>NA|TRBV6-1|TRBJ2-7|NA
CASSESRLWEQYF
TGTGCCAGCAGTGAAAGCAGACTTTGGGAGCAGTACTTC
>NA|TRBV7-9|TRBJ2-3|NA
CASSNYLANTDTQYF
TGTGCCAGCAGTAATTATCTAGCGAACACAGATACGCAGTATTTT
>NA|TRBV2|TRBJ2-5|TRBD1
CASSLEQGARETQYF
TGTGCCAGCAGCCTAGAACAGGGGGCGAGGGAGACCCAGTACTTC
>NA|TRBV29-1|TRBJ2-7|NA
CSVSDLAYEQYF
TGCAGCGTTAGCGACCTGGCCTACGAGCAGTACTTC
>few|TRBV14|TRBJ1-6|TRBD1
CASSQGGQGSSPLHF
TGTGCCAGCAGCCAAGGGGGACAGGGAAGTTCACCCCTCCACTTT
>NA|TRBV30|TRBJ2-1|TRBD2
CAWSVLGLAGSEQFF
TGTGCCTGGAGTGTACTGGGACTAGCGGGCTCTGAGCAGTTCTTC
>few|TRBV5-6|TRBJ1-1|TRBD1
CASSFGTGAQGTEAFF
TGTGCCAGCAGCTTCGGGACAGGGGCCCAGGGGACTGAAGCTTTCTTT
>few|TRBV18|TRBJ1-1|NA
CASSPSAGVNEAFF
TGTGCCAGCTCACCATCGGCAGGGGTGAATGAAGCTTTCTTT
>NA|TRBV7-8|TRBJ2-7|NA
CASSQEGQSYEQYF
TGTGCCAGCAGCCAGGAGGGACAGTCCTACGAGCAGTACTTC
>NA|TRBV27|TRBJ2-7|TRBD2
CASSLGTTYEQYF
TGTGCCAGCAGTTTAGGGACTACCTACGAGCAGTACTTC
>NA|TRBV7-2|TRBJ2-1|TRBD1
CASSLQGEINEQFF
TGTGCCAGCAGCTTACAGGGGGAGATAAATGAGCAGTTCTTC
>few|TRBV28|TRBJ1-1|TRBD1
CASRPGTGKFRTEAFF
TGTGCCAGCAGACCTGGGACAGGGAAGTTTCGCACTGAAGCTTTCTTT
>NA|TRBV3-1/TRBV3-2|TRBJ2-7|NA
CASSQPPVYEQYF
TGTGCCAGCAGCCAACCTCCTGTCTACGAGCAGTACTTC